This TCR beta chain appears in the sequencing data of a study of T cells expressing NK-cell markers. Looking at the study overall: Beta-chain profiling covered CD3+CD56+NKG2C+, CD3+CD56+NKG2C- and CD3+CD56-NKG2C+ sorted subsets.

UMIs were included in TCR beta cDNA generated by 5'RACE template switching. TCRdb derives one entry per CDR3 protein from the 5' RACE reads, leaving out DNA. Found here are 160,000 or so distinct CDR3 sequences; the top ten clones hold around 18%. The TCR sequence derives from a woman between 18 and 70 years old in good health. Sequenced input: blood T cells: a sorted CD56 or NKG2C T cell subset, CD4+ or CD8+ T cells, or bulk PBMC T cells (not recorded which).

The CDR3 region is CASSPESEQYF. V gene TRBV7-8 combines with J gene TRBJ2-3. The germline V gene has CDR1 SGHVS and CDR2 FQNEAQ. The CDR3 contains 11 residues.